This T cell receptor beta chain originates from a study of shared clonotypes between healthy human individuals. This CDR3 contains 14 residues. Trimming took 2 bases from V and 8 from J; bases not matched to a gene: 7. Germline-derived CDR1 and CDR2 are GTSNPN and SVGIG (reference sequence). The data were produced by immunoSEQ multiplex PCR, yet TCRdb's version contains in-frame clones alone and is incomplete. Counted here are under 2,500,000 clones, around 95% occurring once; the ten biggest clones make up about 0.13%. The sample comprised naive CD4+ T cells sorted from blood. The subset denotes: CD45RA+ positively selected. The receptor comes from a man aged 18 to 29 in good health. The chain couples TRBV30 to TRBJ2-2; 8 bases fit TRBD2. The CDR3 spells CAWSLRREAGELFF. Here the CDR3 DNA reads TGTGCCTGGAGTTTGAGGCGGGAGGCTGGGGAGCTGTTTTTT.